A single sample is the source of the 17 T cell receptor beta chains below, sequenced in a study of blood T cells in healthy people across ages. A sample-barcoded 5' primer and a J-beta primer mix were used in a second PCR of about 7 to 11 cycles. A single record per CDR3 protein comes from TCRdb applying MiXCR to the 5' RACE reads. This sample has more than 1 million distinct CDR3 sequences, with 40% to 55% found just once. Sequences were obtained from blood. These receptors originate from a woman in her sixties in good health.

The chain joins TRBV5-1 to TRBJ2-5, with D maybe TRBD2 (5 bases). The CDR3 covers 15 residues. Germline CDR1 reads SGHRS; CDR2 reads YFSETQ. The germline V and J ends were trimmed by 0 bases and 5 bases, with 14 bases remaining between them. CDR3 amino acids: CASSLGGLDLETQYF. The CDR3 bases are TGCGCCAGCAGCTTGGGAGGGCTGGACCTTGAGACCCAGTACTTC.

There are many counts of this clonotype. The chain carries TRBV7-9 and TRBJ2-1, with D possibly being TRBD2 (6 bases). The length of the CDR3 is 16 residues. In germline, CDR1 is SEHNR, CDR2 FQNEAQ (reference sequence). V dropped 7 bases and J dropped 7 bases, with 23 bases sitting between them. CDR3 coding DNA: TGTGCCAGCACCTCGGTAGAGGGGATAGGGAGGAATGAGCAGTTCTTC. Encoded protein: CASTSVEGIGRNEQFF.

This clonotype was recorded many times. This rearrangement joins TRBV20-1 to TRBJ2-5; TRBD2 is a possible D gene (5 bases). Germline lookup yields CDR1 DFQATT and CDR2 SNEGSKA (reference sequence). There are 12 residues in the CDR3. Trimming removed 3 bases from V and 9 bases from J, with 14 bases in between. The CDR3 nucleotides read TGCAGTGCTAGCGGACTGGATGTGGCCCAGTACTTC. Translated, it gives CSASGLDVAQYF.

Many counts were recorded for this clonotype. This chain connects TRBV7-3 to TRBJ2-1; the D gene is possibly TRBD2 (5 bases). CDR1 and CDR2 (germline): SGHTA, FQGTGA. V shed 5 bases and J shed 12 bases, with 11 bases lying between them. The CDR3 totals 11 residues. In DNA form, the CDR3 reads TGTGCCAGCAGCCCAGGAGGCGTGCAGTTCTTC. It specifies CASSPGGVQFF.

The count of this clonotype is one. The chain joins TRBV5-1 to TRBJ2-5, with D possibly matching TRBD1 (8 bases). Trimming shortened V by 2 bases and J by 11 bases, and 19 bases separated the two germline ends. The CDR3 contains 14 residues. The germline CDR1 and CDR2 sequences are SGHRS and YFSETQ. The CDR3 loop reads CASSLQGGIGEQYF. In DNA, the CDR3 is TGCGCCAGCAGCTTACAGGGGGGGATAGGGGAGCAGTACTTC.

This chain connects TRBV5-1 to TRBJ2-7; D not resolved. The germline V and J ends were trimmed by 0 bases and 3 bases, with 19 bases remaining between them. Germline CDR1 is SGHRS and CDR2 is YFSETQ. The CDR3 spans 17 residues. DNA for the CDR3: TGCGCCAGCAGCTTGGCCAAAAGCAATAGTCTATTCTACGAGCAGTACTTC. Its translation is CASSLAKSNSLFYEQYF. The whole variable domain, filled in from reference TRBV5-1 and TRBJ2-7, reads KAGVTQTPRYLIKTRGQQVTLSCSPISGHRSVSWYQQTPGQGLQFLFEYFSETQRNKGNFPGRFSGRQFSNSRSEMNVSTLELGDSALYLCASSLAKSNSLFYEQYFGPGTRLTVT.

Only a few counts were recorded for this clonotype. The rearrangement uses TRBV2 and TRBJ1-5, with 9 nucleotides matching TRBD1. The trim removed 5 bases at V and 5 bases at J, leaving 7 bases unmatched. This CDR3 region has 15 residues. Germline CDR1 SNHLY, CDR2 FYNNEI. The CDR3 protein is CASSNGQGRYQPQHF. The DNA of the CDR3 is TGTGCCAGCAGTAATGGACAGGGGAGGTATCAGCCCCAGCATTTT.

This clonotype was seen at least ten times. The chain carries TRBV7-3 and TRBJ2-3; perhaps TRBD1 as D (6 bases). Per germline, CDR1 SGHTA and CDR2 FQGTGA. This CDR3 contains 15 residues. Trimming left V 5 bases short and J 2 bases short, with 14 bases between. CDR3 sequence: CASSLSGDYTDTQYF. The CDR3 coding sequence is TGTGCCAGCAGCCTTTCAGGGGATTACACAGATACGCAGTATTTT.

This clonotype was picked up a small number of times. This rearrangement joins TRBV20-1 to TRBJ2-7, with D possibly being TRBD2 (5 bases). Deletions cut 2 bases from V and 8 bases from J, with 10 bases between. Germline V CDR1 and CDR2: DFQATT, SNEGSKA (reference sequence). The CDR3 runs to 11 residues. Here the CDR3 DNA reads TGCAGTGCTAGATCCCCTAGCAAGCAGTACTTC. Translation: CSARSPSKQYF.

Many counts were recorded for this clonotype. The rearrangement links TRBV2 to TRBJ2-7, with 10 bases lining up with TRBD1. Germline trimming cut 3 bases from V and 4 bases from J; bases unmatched to any gene: 3. The V gene's germline CDR1 is SNHLY and CDR2 FYNNEI. The CDR3 is 14 amino acids. CDR3 region: CASSETGGGYEQYF. In nucleotides, the CDR3 is TGTGCCAGCAGTGAGACAGGGGGCGGATACGAGCAGTACTTC. Based on the CDR3 plus reference TRBV2 and TRBJ2-7, the full variable domain is EPEVTQTPSHQVTQMGQEVILRCVPISNHLYFYWYRQILGQKVEFLVSFYNNEISEKSEIFDDQFSVERPDGSNFTLKIRSTKLEDSAMYFCASSETGGGYEQYFGPGTRLTVT.

This clonotype has at least ten counts. The chain recombines TRBV5-1 with TRBJ2-7, with 10 nucleotides matching TRBD2. CDR1 SGHRS and CDR2 YFSETQ come from the germline V gene. Trimming removed 4 bases from V and 3 bases from J; junction bases left unmatched: 13. This CDR3 comprises 17 residues. In nucleotides, the CDR3 is TGCGCCAGCAGCCAGAGGACTAGCGGTTTAATGGACTACGAGCAGTACTTC. Its protein product is CASSQRTSGLMDYEQYF.

This rearrangement joins TRBV20-1 to TRBJ2-3, with D perhaps TRBD1 (5 bases). The CDR3 sequence is 15 residues long. Trimming left V 3 bases short and J 1 base short, with 14 bases between. Germline CDR1 DFQATT, CDR2 SNEGSKA (reference sequence). CDR3 DNA sequence: TGCAGTGCTAGGGGCTGGGGCGCCGGCACAGATACGCAGTATTTT. Protein product: CSARGWGAGTDTQYF.

In its sample, this clonotype was seen a few times. The chain uses TRBV5-1 and TRBJ2-3; D uncertain. Germline lookup yields CDR1 SGHRS and CDR2 YFSETQ. The ends were cut back, 0 bases at V and 1 base at J, with 9 bases in the middle. The CDR3 spans 15 residues. The CDR3 sequence is CASSLAEPRTDTQYF. In nucleotides, the CDR3 is TGCGCCAGCAGCTTGGCCGAGCCCCGCACAGATACGCAGTATTTT.

This clonotype was found a few times. The V gene is TRBV4-1, the J gene TRBJ1-1; TRBD1 might be the D (5 bases). CDR1 and CDR2 (germline): MGHRA, YSYEKL. The length of the CDR3 is 13 residues. Trimming removed 0 bases from V and 7 bases from J, with 9 bases in between. The CDR3 region has the DNA TGCGCCAGCAGCCAAGATCGAAGGGGTGAAGCTTTCTTT. This codes for CASSQDRRGEAFF.

The J gene is TRBJ1-5, the V gene TRBV29-1; 8 positions agree with TRBD1. CDR1 and CDR2 from the germline V gene are SQVTM and ANQGSEA. The CDR3 runs to 16 residues. V lost 4 bases to trimming and J lost 0 bases; unmatched junction nucleotides: 8. The CDR3 bases are TGCAGCGTTGTCACGACAGGGGCTTATAGCAATCAGCCCCAGCATTTT. Protein sequence: CSVVTTGAYSNQPQHF. Using reference TRBV29-1 and TRBJ1-5 for the parts outside the CDR3, the full variable domain is SAVISQKPSRDICQRGTSLTIQCQVDSQVTMMFWYRQQPGQSLTLIATANQGSEATYESGFVIDKFPISRPNLTFSTLTVSNMSPEDSSIYLCSVVTTGAYSNQPQHFGDGTRLSIL.

Only a few counts were recorded for this clonotype. This chain uses TRBV6-5 with TRBJ2-3, with unresolved D. CDR3 size: 15 residues. The V end lost 6 bases, the J end lost 4 bases, and 17 bases lay between the germline ends. Germline lookup yields CDR1 MNHEY and CDR2 SVGAGI. The CDR3 reads CASSHSEAGSDTQYF. DNA for the CDR3: TGTGCCAGCAGCCACTCCGAGGCAGGATCAGATACGCAGTATTTT.

This clonotype has only one observation. CDR3 coding DNA: TGTGCCAGCAGCTTAGGTCTAGCGGGAGGTGGGGGGGAGACCCAGTACTTC. It translates to CASSLGLAGGGGETQYF. The chain joins TRBV11-2 to TRBJ2-5; 11 bases align to TRBD2. CDR3 length: 17 residues. Trimming took 1 base from V and 5 from J; bases not matched to a gene: 9. Looked up from germline, CDR1 is SGHAT and CDR2 is FQNNGV.